This TCR beta chain was recovered during a study of regulatory T cells in long-lasting Graves disease. This CDR3 comprises 14 residues. J gave up 5 bases and V 6 bases, and 3 bases lay outside the gene matches. Time point: persistent/refractory GD, antithyroid drugs over 5 years with positive TRAb. PBMC RNA was the source of the TCR library. Diagnoses of Graves' disease were made by American Thyroid Association guidelines. Xi'an, China, was home to the endocrinology department that provided patients. Building of the TCR beta libraries involved iRepertoire HTBI primers and Arm-PCR of CDR3 regions. Methods used by the authors: Detected in the samples were roughly 60 TRBV and over 11 TRBJ segments. MiXCR was run by TCRdb on the multiplex PCR reads, yielding one entry per CDR3 protein. TCRdb, rather than the study authors, made the V and J calls. The repertoire has 400,000 to 500,000 distinct CDR3 sequences, around 20% of them found once; the top ten carry roughly an eighth.

Concerning this clonotype itself: What it binds is unknown.

Study-wide points: Graves' patients with persistent disease showed TCR diversity lower than patients newly diagnosed.

The origin of this receptor is a female donor with Graves disease. This chain uses TRBV12-3 or TRBV12-4 with TRBJ2-7, with 14 bases aligning to TRBD2. Sequenced here: peripheral blood mononuclear cells (PBMCs), sampled when the disease was refractory, from a patient treated with antithyroid drugs. The CDR3 loop reads CASSGTSGSNEQYF. CDR3 bases: TGTGCCAGCAGCGGGACTAGCGGGAGCAACGAGCAGTACTTC.